These T cell receptor beta chains were read from a single sample in a study of cytomegalovirus exposure and HLA in healthy donors. Libraries were prepared by immunoSEQ multiplex PCR; TCRdb keeps only in-frame clonotypes and omits some of them. This table has approximately 120,000 clones, 81% appearing once. The sequencing sample was made of PBMCs. All receptors derive from a woman between 25 and 40 years old in good health and CMV-seronegative. CDR3s include the opening cysteine and the closing phenylalanine or tryptophan. The D gene is left open where the match is weak. Some rows have no size entry. The others give once, few or many, or a class for an expanded clone.

abundance,d_gene,v_gene,j_gene,CDR3nt,CDR3aa
-,-,TRBV7-7,TRBJ2-1,TGTGCCAGCAGCCCCGCCAGCGACCCAAGATCCAGTGAGCAGTTCTTC,CASSPASDPRSSEQFF
once,-,TRBV7-3,TRBJ1-1,TGTTCCAGCAGCTTATTGGGGGAGGACACTGAAGCTTTCTTT,CSSSLLGEDTEAFF
-,-,TRBV7-8,TRBJ2-1,TGTGCCAGCAGCCCGAACGCCCGACTAGGTGGGGATGAGCAGTTCTTC,CASSPNARLGGDEQFF
-,-,TRBV6-1,TRBJ2-1,TGTGCCAGCAGTGAACCTGGGATAGGGGGACGGGAGCAGTTCTTC,CASSEPGIGGREQFF
-,-,TRBV5-6,TRBJ1-3,TGTGCCAGCAGCGAAGACAGGAACTCTGGAAACACCATATATTTT,CASSEDRNSGNTIYF
-,-,TRBV19,TRBJ2-3,TGTGCCAGCCGGGGGACAGATACGCAGTATTTT,CASRGTDTQYF
-,TRBD2,TRBV11-3,TRBJ2-1,TGTGCCAGCAGCTTAGGGGTGCGGGAGGTCCCCAATGAGCAGTTCTTC,CASSLGVREVPNEQFF
-,TRBD1,TRBV2,TRBJ2-2,TGTGCCAGCAACGGACAGGGGGGGACCGGGGAGCTGTTTTTT,CASNGQGGTGELFF
-,TRBD1,TRBV9,TRBJ1-5,TGTGCCAGCAGCGTAGGACAGGGAGGTCAGCCCCAGCATTTT,CASSVGQGGQPQHF
-,TRBD2,TRBV30,TRBJ2-7,TGTGCCTGGAGTGTAGAGAGGACTAGCGGGAGTTGGGCCTACGAGCAGTACTTC,CAWSVERTSGSWAYEQYF
few,-,TRBV5-6,TRBJ1-1,TGTGCCAGCAGCCGAACCACCAGGGAAGCTTTCTTT,CASSRTTREAFF
-,-,TRBV7-9,TRBJ2-7,TGTGCCAGCAGCTTAGACGAGAGCTCCTACGAGCAGTACTTC,CASSLDESSYEQYF
-,-,TRBV10-3,TRBJ2-7,TGTGCCGCCGCTCCGGGGGTGGGCTACGAGCAGTACTTC,CAAAPGVGYEQYF
-,TRBD1,TRBV29-1,TRBJ2-1,TGCAGCGTAGCCACAGGGGGCAATGAGCAGTTCTTC,CSVATGGNEQFF
-,-,TRBV6-5,TRBJ2-6,TGTGCCAGCAGTTACTCGGTTAGCTCTGGGGCCAACGTCCTGACTTTC,CASSYSVSSGANVLTF
-,-,TRBV7-3,TRBJ2-1,TGTGCCAGCAGCTCTTCTAGAGCCTTGGGTTACAATGAGCAGTTCTTC,CASSSSRALGYNEQFF
-,-,TRBV19,TRBJ2-5,TGTGCCGCCGGGACACGGGCCGGAGAGACCCAGTACTTC,CAAGTRAGETQYF
-,TRBD2,TRBV6-5,TRBJ2-3,TGTGCCAGCCGTCTCCAAGCACTAGCGGATACGCAGTATTTT,CASRLQALADTQYF
-,TRBD1,TRBV2,TRBJ1-1,TGTGCCAGCACAGGACAGGGGGCGACTGAAGCTTTCTTT,CASTGQGATEAFF
-,-,TRBV15,TRBJ2-3,TGTGCCACCCAACCCCTAGGGTCGGGGGATACGCAGTATTTT,CATQPLGSGDTQYF
-,-,TRBV27,TRBJ1-5,TGTGCCAGCAGTTTATCCGGCAATCAGCCCCAGCATTTT,CASSLSGNQPQHF
-,TRBD1,TRBV5-1,TRBJ2-3,TGCGCCAGCAGCCTTACAGGGGGACCAGATACGCAGTATTTT,CASSLTGGPDTQYF
few,-,TRBV11-3,TRBJ2-1,TGTGCCAGCAGCCTTCACAATGAGCAGTTCTTC,CASSLHNEQFF
-,-,TRBV7-2,TRBJ2-7,TGTGCCAGCAGCTCCATAGCCATTAGCTCCTACGAGCAGTACTTC,CASSSIAISSYEQYF
few,-,TRBV5-4,TRBJ2-5,TGTGCCAGCAGCTCCACCGACGGGCAGGGGACCCAGTACTTC,CASSSTDGQGTQYF
once,-,TRBV12-2,TRBJ2-1,-,CASRLSPLRVAGGTNEQFF
-,TRBD2,TRBV5-1,TRBJ2-3,TGCGCCAGCAGCTGGGGACTAGGAACAGATACGCAGTATTTT,CASSWGLGTDTQYF
-,TRBD2,TRBV6-1,TRBJ2-7,TGTGCCAGCAGTGCTGAGCGGGATTCCTACGAGCAGTACTTC,CASSAERDSYEQYF
few,-,TRBV7-9,TRBJ2-3,TGTGCCAGCAGCTTAGGCGGAAACCGACCAGATACGCAGTATTTT,CASSLGGNRPDTQYF
-,-,TRBV18,TRBJ1-2,TGTGCCAGCTCACCTTCAACAGGGCCGGGCTATGGCTACACCTTC,CASSPSTGPGYGYTF
few,TRBD1,TRBV5-1,TRBJ2-5,TGCGCCAGCAGCCCCGACAGGGTAGAGACCCAGTACTTC,CASSPDRVETQYF
-,-,TRBV4-1,TRBJ1-1,TGCGCCAGCAGCCAAGATAATGGGGGGACTAGCACTGAAGCTTTCTTT,CASSQDNGGTSTEAFF
-,TRBD2,TRBV28,TRBJ2-1,TGTGCCAGCAGTTTATGGACTAGCGGGGACACCTACAATGAGCAGTTCTTC,CASSLWTSGDTYNEQFF
-,TRBD1,TRBV9,TRBJ2-3,TGTGCCAGCAGCGTTTCAGGACAGGGGGTAGATACGCAGTATTTT,CASSVSGQGVDTQYF
-,TRBD1,TRBV6-6,TRBJ2-5,TGTGCCAGCAGGTCCAGGGGGCAGGGGGGGACCCAGTACTTC,CASRSRGQGGTQYF
-,TRBD1,TRBV10-3,TRBJ2-1,TGTGCCATCAGTGGGGACAGGGACAATGAGCAGTTCTTC,CAISGDRDNEQFF
-,TRBD2,TRBV18,TRBJ2-2,TGTGCCAGCTCACCCCGGTTGCAGCGGGAGTCGGGCACCGGGGAGCTGTTTTTT,CASSPRLQRESGTGELFF
few,-,TRBV5-4,TRBJ2-5,TGTGCCAGCAGGTGGGACCGGGAGTCAGAGACCCAGTACTTC,CASRWDRESETQYF
-,-,TRBV5-4,TRBJ1-3,TGTGCCAGCAGCCGGGGGGGACACGGTGACTCTGGAAACACCATATATTTT,CASSRGGHGDSGNTIYF
-,TRBD2,TRBV11-2,TRBJ2-1,TGTGCCAGCAGCTTGGCTGGACTAGCGAAGAACAATGAGCAGTTCTTC,CASSLAGLAKNNEQFF
-,-,TRBV10-3,TRBJ2-3,TGTGCCATCAGTGTGAGGGTACTCAGCACAGATACGCAGTATTTT,CAISVRVLSTDTQYF
-,-,TRBV9,TRBJ2-1,TGTGCCAGCAGTCGGGGAGGCAATGAGCAGTTCTTC,CASSRGGNEQFF
-,-,TRBV25-1,TRBJ2-3,TGTGCCAGCAGTGAACGGCGGATCACAGATACGCAGTATTTT,CASSERRITDTQYF
-,-,TRBV11-2,TRBJ2-3,TGTGCCAGCAGCTTAGACAGGGGACCAGATACGCAGTATTTT,CASSLDRGPDTQYF
once,-,TRBV6-4,TRBJ2-1,TGTGCCAGCAGCCGAAACCCCAGCGCCGGTTACAATGAGCAGTTCTTC,CASSRNPSAGYNEQFF
-,-,TRBV19,TRBJ1-5,TGTGCCAGTAGTAAGGTCAGGGGTAGCACTGTGATGAATCAGCCCCAGCATTTT,CASSKVRGSTVMNQPQHF
-,-,TRBV5-1,TRBJ2-3,TGCGCCAGCAGCTTGGACAGGTACACAGATACGCAGTATTTT,CASSLDRYTDTQYF
-,-,TRBV18,TRBJ1-5,TGTGCCATCTCACAATTGGACAACCAGCCCCAGCATTTT,CAISQLDNQPQHF
-,-,TRBV6-5,TRBJ1-2,TGTGCCAGCAGTAAACTACAGGGAGGCTACACCTTC,CASSKLQGGYTF
-,-,TRBV5-1,TRBJ2-7,TGCGCCAGCAGTCCGACAGATGACGAGCAGTACTTC,CASSPTDDEQYF